These T cell receptor beta chains were read from a single sample in a study of blood T cell repertoires in COVID-19. Clones were sequenced by immunoSEQ multiplex PCR, and TCRdb holds only the in-frame ones, with some missing. In the table there are a few hundred thousand clones, roughly 86% of which are singletons. Sequencing was carried out using peripheral blood. These TCRs come from a woman aged 70-85 years with active or convalescent COVID-19. CDR3s include the opening cysteine and the closing phenylalanine or tryptophan. The D gene is left open where the match is weak. Clone size is stated in some rows and not others, as once, few, many or a class when expanded.

v_call,d_call,clone_size,j_call,cdr3_aa,cdr3_nt
TRBV11-2,TRBD1,.,TRBJ1-1,CASSTQGGGTEAFF,TGTGCCAGCAGCACCCAGGGGGGTGGGACTGAAGCTTTCTTT
TRBV7-2,TRBD2,.,TRBJ2-5,CASSPLAGGKSETQYF,TGTGCCAGCAGCCCTCTGGCGGGGGGAAAGAGTGAGACCCAGTACTTC
TRBV19,.,.,TRBJ1-5,CASSMATRQPQHF,TGTGCCAGTAGTATGGCAACACGTCAGCCCCAGCATTTT
TRBV9,.,.,TRBJ1-3,CASSAGHSGPGNTIYF,TGTGCCAGCAGTGCCGGCCATAGCGGACCGGGAAACACCATATATTTT
TRBV10-1,TRBD1,.,TRBJ1-6,CASSGRQGNSPLHF,TGCGCCAGCAGTGGTAGACAGGGAAATTCACCCCTCCACTTT
TRBV2,.,.,TRBJ2-2,CASSEEETGELFF,TGTGCCAGCAGTGAAGAGGAGACCGGGGAGCTGTTTTTT
TRBV5-1,TRBD2,.,TRBJ2-1,CASSLAPSGGANEQFF,TGCGCCAGCAGCTTGGCCCCTAGCGGGGGGGCCAATGAGCAGTTCTTC
TRBV6-1,TRBD2,.,TRBJ2-3,CASSEQAGGRGDTQYF,TGTGCCAGCAGTGAACAGGCGGGGGGGCGAGGAGATACGCAGTATTTT
TRBV7-2,TRBD2,.,TRBJ2-7,CASSLDFLGLVSGEQYF,TGTGCCAGCAGCTTAGATTTTTTGGGACTAGTATCCGGCGAGCAGTACTTC
TRBV7-2,.,.,TRBJ1-3,CASSQQGRLNTIYF,TGTGCCAGCAGCCAACAGGGTAGACTGAACACCATATATTTT
TRBV27,TRBD1,.,TRBJ1-5,CASSSGQGNHQPQHF,TGTGCCAGCAGTTCCGGACAGGGGAACCATCAGCCCCAGCATTTT
TRBV19,.,.,TRBJ2-2,CASSIQGTGELFF,TGTGCCAGTAGTATCCAGGGCACCGGGGAGCTGTTTTTT
TRBV5-1,.,.,TRBJ1-2,CASSPRGRGGHRDYTF,TGCGCCAGCAGCCCTCGGGGGCGCGGGGGGCATCGAGACTACACCTTC
TRBV10-1,TRBD2,.,TRBJ2-1,CASSESLAGVSYNEQFF,TGCGCCAGCAGTGAGTCGCTAGCGGGGGTTTCCTACAATGAGCAGTTCTTC
TRBV5-5,.,.,TRBJ1-2,CASSLVGEGNYGYTF,.
TRBV6-5,.,once,TRBJ1-6,CASYRNVNSPLHF,TGTGCCAGCTACAGGAACGTTAATTCACCCCTCCACTTT
TRBV19,.,.,TRBJ2-5,CASSITGGAATQYF,TGTGCCAGTAGTATAACTGGAGGGGCGGCGACCCAGTACTTC
TRBV10-3,TRBD1,few,TRBJ1-2,CAISPGTGNYGYTF,TGTGCCATCAGTCCCGGGACAGGGAACTATGGCTACACCTTC
TRBV19,TRBD2,.,TRBJ2-3,CASSSPPGGGSTDTQYF,TGTGCCAGTAGTAGCCCCCCGGGCGGGGGAAGCACAGATACGCAGTATTTT
TRBV12-3/TRBV12-4,.,.,TRBJ1-1,CASSTGLNTEAFF,TGTGCCAGCAGTACAGGGCTGAACACTGAAGCTTTCTTT
TRBV3-1/TRBV3-2,.,.,TRBJ1-2,CASSQKTDYGYTF,TGTGCCAGCAGCCAGAAAACAGACTATGGCTACACCTTC
TRBV29-1,.,.,TRBJ1-2,CSVDAGYGYTF,TGCAGCGTTGACGCGGGGTATGGCTACACCTTC
TRBV12-3/TRBV12-4,TRBD1,.,TRBJ1-1,CASGDRGDTEAFF,TGTGCCAGCGGGGACAGGGGGGACACTGAAGCTTTCTTT
TRBV6-5,.,.,TRBJ2-2,CASSLYFANTGELFF,TGTGCCAGCAGTTTATATTTCGCGAACACCGGGGAGCTGTTTTTT
TRBV21-1,.,.,TRBJ1-2,CASSKQRRAKGYGYTF,TGTGCCAGCAGCAAACAGCGCAGGGCCAAGGGCTATGGCTACACCTTC
TRBV5-5,TRBD1,.,TRBJ1-2,CASSFAGGFGDGYTF,TGTGCCAGCAGCTTCGCAGGGGGTTTTGGGGATGGCTACACCTTC
TRBV10-1,.,few,TRBJ1-2,CASSESLADGRDGYTF,TGCGCCAGCAGTGAGTCGCTAGCGGACGGCCGGGATGGCTACACCTTC
TRBV19,.,.,TRBJ2-7,CASSVDGGSYEQYF,TGTGCCAGTAGTGTGGACGGGGGCTCCTACGAGCAGTACTTC
TRBV3-1/TRBV3-2,TRBD1,.,TRBJ1-6,CASSPRTGNSPLHF,TGTGCCAGCAGCCCCCGGACAGGGAATTCACCCCTCCACTTT
TRBV27,TRBD1,few,TRBJ2-4,CASSLSTGMRGAKNIQYF,TGTGCCAGCAGTCTGTCGACAGGGATGAGAGGAGCCAAAAACATTCAGTACTTC
TRBV9,.,.,TRBJ2-6,CASSVDLGGPSSGANVLTF,TGTGCCAGCAGCGTGGACCTCGGGGGGCCCAGCTCTGGGGCCAACGTCCTGACTTTC
TRBV7-2,TRBD1,medium-sized,TRBJ1-1,CASSATGVGTEAFF,TGTGCCAGCAGCGCCACAGGGGTCGGCACTGAAGCTTTCTTT
TRBV5-1,.,.,TRBJ1-1,CASSSQASPSEAFF,TGCGCCAGCAGCTCACAGGCATCTCCCTCTGAAGCTTTCTTT
TRBV5-1,.,.,TRBJ1-4,CASSLAGGALSEKLFF,TGCGCCAGCAGCTTGGCGGGAGGGGCTTTGAGTGAAAAACTGTTTTTT
TRBV7-9,.,.,TRBJ1-3,CASSLTVASGNTIYF,TGTGCCAGCAGCCTGACAGTAGCCTCCGGAAACACCATATATTTT
TRBV7-9,.,.,TRBJ1-1,CASSLEGRGRGTEAFF,TGTGCCAGCAGCTTAGAGGGCAGGGGACGGGGCACTGAAGCTTTCTTT
TRBV6-5,TRBD1,.,TRBJ1-3,CASSYNDRGYTIYF,TGTGCCAGCAGTTATAACGACAGGGGTTACACCATATATTTT
TRBV27,TRBD1,.,TRBJ1-2,CASSPGAGGGYTF,TGTGCCAGCAGTCCCGGAGCAGGGGGAGGCTACACCTTC
TRBV5-6,TRBD1,.,TRBJ2-3,CASSKDRGSGDTQYF,TGTGCCAGCAGCAAAGACAGGGGATCAGGGGATACGCAGTATTTT
TRBV4-3,.,few,TRBJ1-2,CASSRVRGGNGYTF,TGCGCCAGCAGCCGAGTTCGGGGGGGGAATGGCTACACCTTC
TRBV7-6,TRBD1,.,TRBJ1-6,CASSLWGPGQGDNSPLHF,TGTGCCAGCAGCTTATGGGGTCCCGGACAGGGTGATAATTCACCCCTCCACTTT
TRBV2,.,.,TRBJ1-2,CASSLRQDGYTF,TGTGCCAGCAGCCTACGACAGGATGGCTACACCTTC
TRBV18,.,few,TRBJ2-5,CASSEGARSQETQYF,TGTGCCAGCTCAGAAGGGGCGCGCTCTCAAGAGACCCAGTACTTC
TRBV5-4,TRBD1,.,TRBJ2-3,CASSFRTGGSTDTQYF,TGTGCCAGCAGCTTCAGGACAGGGGGAAGCACAGATACGCAGTATTTT
TRBV5-1,.,.,TRBJ1-2,CASSLEGTARASGYTF,TGCGCCAGCAGCTTGGAAGGAACAGCCAGAGCCTCGGGCTACACCTTC
TRBV9,TRBD2,.,TRBJ2-2,CASTLASGVTGELFF,TGTGCCAGCACCTTGGCTAGCGGGGTCACCGGGGAGCTGTTTTTT
TRBV5-5,.,.,TRBJ2-7,CASSLALQGGPSYEQYF,TGTGCCAGCAGCTTGGCCCTACAGGGGGGGCCTTCCTACGAGCAGTACTTC
TRBV7-2,.,.,TRBJ1-1,CASSSAGGTEAFF,TGTGCCAGCAGCTCGGCCGGGGGAACTGAAGCTTTCTTT
TRBV27,TRBD1,.,TRBJ1-5,CASSQTGVRDQPQHF,TGTGCCAGCAGCCAGACAGGGGTTAGGGATCAGCCCCAGCATTTT
TRBV4-3,TRBD1,.,TRBJ1-2,CASSRDREYGYTF,TGCGCCAGCAGCAGGGACAGAGAATATGGCTACACCTTC
TRBV5-4,.,.,TRBJ1-1,CASSLDSTRNTEAFF,TGTGCCAGCAGCTTGGATTCGACAAGGAACACTGAAGCTTTCTTT
TRBV4-3,.,.,TRBJ2-1,CASSVRDDEQFF,TGCGCCAGCAGCGTCAGGGATGATGAGCAGTTCTTC
TRBV5-4,TRBD1,.,TRBJ1-5,CASSNDRANQPQHF,TGTGCCAGCAGCAACGACAGGGCAAACCAGCCCCAGCATTTT
TRBV10-1,TRBD1,.,TRBJ1-5,CASSGTGNQPQHF,TGCGCCAGCAGTGGGACAGGGAATCAGCCCCAGCATTTT
TRBV7-9,TRBD1,few,TRBJ1-2,CASSLWTGGTTIRGYTF,TGTGCCAGCAGCTTGTGGACAGGGGGGACGACTATTAGGGGCTACACCTTC